This TCR beta chain originates from a study of radiotherapy plus CTLA-4 blockade in lung cancer. About the study: 15% to 20% of patients responded objectively, and roughly 30% achieved disease control. Study-level points and caveats: Early clone dynamics of blood T cells, plus interferon-beta, reportedly predicted response best. Clones derived from tumor TCRs expanded in blood after radiotherapy plus ipilimumab.

The CDR3 is made up of 16 amino acids. The germline V gene has CDR1 SGDLS and CDR2 YYNGEE. The trim removed 0 bases at V and 4 bases at J, leaving 7 bases unmatched. Generated by immunoSEQ multiplex PCR, the TCRdb table keeps only in-frame clones and is missing some. The sample holds 45,000 to 60,000 clones, 75% to 85% seen once. About this clone itself: The antigen remains undetermined.

This specimen was peripheral blood, taken from a patient treated with radiotherapy plus ipilimumab. The receptor was derived from a human donor with non-small cell lung cancer who had stable disease on radiotherapy plus ipilimumab. The V call is TRBV9, the J call TRBJ2-5; 9 bases match TRBD2. CDR3 coding DNA: TGTGCCAGCAGCGTAGCTGGTAGCGGGAGATCAGAGACCCAGTACTTC. Protein product: CASSVAGSGRSETQYF.